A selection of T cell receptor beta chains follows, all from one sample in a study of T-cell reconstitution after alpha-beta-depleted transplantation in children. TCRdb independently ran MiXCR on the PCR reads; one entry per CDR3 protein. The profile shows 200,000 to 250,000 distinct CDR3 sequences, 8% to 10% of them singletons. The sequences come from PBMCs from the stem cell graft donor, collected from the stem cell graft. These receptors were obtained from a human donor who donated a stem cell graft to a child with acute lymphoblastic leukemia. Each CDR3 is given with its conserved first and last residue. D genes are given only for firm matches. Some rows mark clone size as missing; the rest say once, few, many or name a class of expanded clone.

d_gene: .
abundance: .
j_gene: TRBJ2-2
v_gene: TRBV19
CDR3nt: TGTGCCAGTAGTGTCGACGGTAACACCGGGGAGCTGTTTTTT
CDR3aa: CASSVDGNTGELFF

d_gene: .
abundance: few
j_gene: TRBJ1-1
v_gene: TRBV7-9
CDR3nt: TGTGCCAGCAGCCCCCCCGAAACACCTAAAGCTTTCTTT
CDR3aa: CASSPPETPKAFF

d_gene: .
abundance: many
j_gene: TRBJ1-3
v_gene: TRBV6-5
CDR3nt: TGTGCCAGCGGGGTAAACGGAAACACCATATATTTT
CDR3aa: CASGVNGNTIYF

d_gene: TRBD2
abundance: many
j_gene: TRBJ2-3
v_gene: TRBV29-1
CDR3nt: TGCAGCGTGGGGACTAGCATGGATACGCAGTATTTT
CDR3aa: CSVGTSMDTQYF

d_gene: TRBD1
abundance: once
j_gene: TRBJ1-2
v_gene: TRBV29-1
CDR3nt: TGCAGTTGGACAGGGGGCGGAGAGGGCTACACCTTC
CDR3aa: CSWTGGGEGYTF

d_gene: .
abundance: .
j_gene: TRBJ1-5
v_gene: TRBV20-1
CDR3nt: TGCAGTGCTAGTAGTCGTGAGGGGAATCAGCCCCAGCATTTT
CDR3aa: CSASSREGNQPQHF

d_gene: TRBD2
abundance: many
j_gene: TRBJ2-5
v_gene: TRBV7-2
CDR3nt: TGTGCCAGCAGCCCTGACAGTGGGAGGGTGGAGACCCAGTACTTC
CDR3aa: CASSPDSGRVETQYF

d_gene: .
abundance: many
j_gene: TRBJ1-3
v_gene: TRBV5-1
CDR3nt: TGCGCCAGCAGCGCGGGTCTAACTGGAAACACCATATATTTT
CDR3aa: CASSAGLTGNTIYF

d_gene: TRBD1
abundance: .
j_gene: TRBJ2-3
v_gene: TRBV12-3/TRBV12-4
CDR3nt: TGTGCCAGCAGGCAAGGACAGGCTGTGCAGTATTTT
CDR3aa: CASRQGQAVQYF

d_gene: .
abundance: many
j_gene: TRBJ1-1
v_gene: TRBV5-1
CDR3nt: TGCGCCAGCATGGGGGAAGTGCGGAACACTGAAGCTTTCTTT
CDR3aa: CASMGEVRNTEAFF